This T cell receptor (beta chain) was sequenced for a study of blood T cell repertoires in COVID-19. From germline, CDR1 is ENHRY and CDR2 SYGVKD. The CDR3 is 15 residues long. Trimming took 5 bases from V and 5 from J; bases not matched to a gene: 9. Generated by immunoSEQ multiplex PCR, the TCRdb table keeps only in-frame clones and is missing some. The table records roughly 49,000 clones, around 90% of them present only once. The table lists this clone with a few counts. The rearrangement joins TRBV10-3 to TRBJ2-3; 8 bases agree with TRBD2. The sequencing sample was made of peripheral blood. This sequence originates from a man in his fifties with active COVID-19. CDR3 in DNA: TGTGCCATCAGTTTAACGGGGGGGCCTGAAGATACGCAGTATTTT. Translation gives CAISLTGGPEDTQYF.